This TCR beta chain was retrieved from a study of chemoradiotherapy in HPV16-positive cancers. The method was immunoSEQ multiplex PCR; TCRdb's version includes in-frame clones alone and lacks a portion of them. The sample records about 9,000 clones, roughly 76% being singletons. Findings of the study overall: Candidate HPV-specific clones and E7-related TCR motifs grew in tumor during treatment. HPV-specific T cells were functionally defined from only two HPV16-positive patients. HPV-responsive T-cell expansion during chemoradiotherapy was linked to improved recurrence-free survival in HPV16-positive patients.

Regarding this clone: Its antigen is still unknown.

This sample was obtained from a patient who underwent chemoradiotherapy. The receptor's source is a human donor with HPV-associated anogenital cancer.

The CDR3: CASSSRASYEQYF. The CDR3 DNA follows: TGTGCCAGCAGCTCCCGGGCCTCCTACGAGCAGTACTTC. This sequence joins TRBV5-4 and TRBJ2-7, with D unclear. The V and J ends lost 3 bases and 0 bases respectively, with 7 bases between them. This CDR3 has 13 amino acids. Germline V CDR1 and CDR2: SGHNT, YYREEE (reference sequence). The variable domain in full, with the rest retrieved from reference TRBV5-4 and TRBJ2-7, is ETGVTQSPTHLIKTRGQQVTLRCSSQSGHNTVSWYQQALGQGPQFIFQYYREEENGRGNFPPRFSGLQFPNYSSELNVNALELDDSALYLCASSSRASYEQYFGPGTRLTVT.